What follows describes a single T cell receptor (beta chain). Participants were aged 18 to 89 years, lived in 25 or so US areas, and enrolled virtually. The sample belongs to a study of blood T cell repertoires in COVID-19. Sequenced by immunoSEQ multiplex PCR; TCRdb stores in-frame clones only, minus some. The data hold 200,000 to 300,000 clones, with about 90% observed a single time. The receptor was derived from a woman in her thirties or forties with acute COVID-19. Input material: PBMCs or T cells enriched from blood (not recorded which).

CDR3 DNA sequence: TGTGCCAGCAGCCAAGAGCTGGGCGGGAGGGCCTTTTTTTATGAGCAGTTCTTC. The encoded protein is CASSQELGGRAFFYEQFF. The chain uses TRBV3-1 (or the pseudogene TRBV3-2) and TRBJ2-1; 9 positions agree with TRBD2. CDR3 length: 18 residues. Trimming removed 0 bases from V and 8 bases from J; junction bases left unmatched: 14. CDR1 and CDR2 from the germline V gene are LGHDT and YNNKEL (reference sequence).